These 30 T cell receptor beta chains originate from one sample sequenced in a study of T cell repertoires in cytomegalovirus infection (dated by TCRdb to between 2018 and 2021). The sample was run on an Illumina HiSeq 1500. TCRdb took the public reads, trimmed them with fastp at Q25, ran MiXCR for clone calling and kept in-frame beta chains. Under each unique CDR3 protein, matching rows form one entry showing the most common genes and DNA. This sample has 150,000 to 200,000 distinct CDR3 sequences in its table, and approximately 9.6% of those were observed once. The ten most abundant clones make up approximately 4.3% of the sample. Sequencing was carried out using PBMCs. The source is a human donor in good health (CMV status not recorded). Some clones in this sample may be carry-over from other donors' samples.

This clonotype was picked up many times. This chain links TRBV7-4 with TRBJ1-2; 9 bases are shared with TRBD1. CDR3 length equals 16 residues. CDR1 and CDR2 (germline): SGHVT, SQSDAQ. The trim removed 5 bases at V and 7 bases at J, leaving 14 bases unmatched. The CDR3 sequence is CASSQTSGQGSLGYTF. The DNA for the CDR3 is TGTGCCAGCAGCCAAACCTCGGGACAGGGTAGTCTTGGCTACACCTTC.

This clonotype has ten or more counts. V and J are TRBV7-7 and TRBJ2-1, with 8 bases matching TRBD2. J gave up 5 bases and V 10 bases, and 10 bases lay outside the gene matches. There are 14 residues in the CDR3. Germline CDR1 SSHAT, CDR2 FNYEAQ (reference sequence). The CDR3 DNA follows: TGTGCCAACCAGGTCAAGCGGGGGAACAATGAGCAGTTCTTC. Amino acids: CANQVKRGNNEQFF.

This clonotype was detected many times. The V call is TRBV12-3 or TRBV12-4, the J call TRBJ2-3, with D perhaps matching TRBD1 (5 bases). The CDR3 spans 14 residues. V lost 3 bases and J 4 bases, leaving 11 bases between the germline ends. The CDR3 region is CASSFGLTADTQYF. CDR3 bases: TGTGCCAGCAGTTTCGGGCTGACAGCAGATACGCAGTATTTT.

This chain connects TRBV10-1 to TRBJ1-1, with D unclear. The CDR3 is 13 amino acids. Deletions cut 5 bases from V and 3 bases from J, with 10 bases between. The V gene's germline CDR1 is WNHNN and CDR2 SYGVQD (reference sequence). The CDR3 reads CASSNQRYTEAFF. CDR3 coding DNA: TGCGCCAGCAGTAATCAAAGATACACTGAAGCTTTCTTT.

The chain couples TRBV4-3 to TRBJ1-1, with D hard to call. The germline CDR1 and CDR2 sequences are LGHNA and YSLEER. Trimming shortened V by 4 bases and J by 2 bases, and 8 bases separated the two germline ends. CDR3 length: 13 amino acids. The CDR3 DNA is TGCGCCAGCAGCCGCTTGGTTAACACTGAAGCTTTCTTT. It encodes CASSRLVNTEAFF.

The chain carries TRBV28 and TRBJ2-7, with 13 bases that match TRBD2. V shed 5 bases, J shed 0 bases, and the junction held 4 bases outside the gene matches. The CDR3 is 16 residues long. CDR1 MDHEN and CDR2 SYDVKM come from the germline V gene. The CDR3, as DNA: TGTGCCAGCAGTCACAGACTAGCGGGAGGCTCCTACGAGCAGTACTTC. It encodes CASSHRLAGGSYEQYF.

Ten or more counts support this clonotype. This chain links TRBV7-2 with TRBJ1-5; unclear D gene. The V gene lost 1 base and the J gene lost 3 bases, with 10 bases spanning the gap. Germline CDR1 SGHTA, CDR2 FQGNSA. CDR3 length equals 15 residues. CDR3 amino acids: CASSLDYPSNQPQHF. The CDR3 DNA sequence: TGTGCCAGCAGCTTAGACTATCCGTCCAATCAGCCCCAGCATTTT.

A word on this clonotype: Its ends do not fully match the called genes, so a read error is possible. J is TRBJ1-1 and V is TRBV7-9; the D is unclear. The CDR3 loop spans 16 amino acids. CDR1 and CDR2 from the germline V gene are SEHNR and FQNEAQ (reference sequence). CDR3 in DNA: TGTGCCAGCAGCTTAGTGTCAGGCAGCATGAGCACTGAAGCCTTCTTT. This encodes CASSLVSGSMSTEAFF.

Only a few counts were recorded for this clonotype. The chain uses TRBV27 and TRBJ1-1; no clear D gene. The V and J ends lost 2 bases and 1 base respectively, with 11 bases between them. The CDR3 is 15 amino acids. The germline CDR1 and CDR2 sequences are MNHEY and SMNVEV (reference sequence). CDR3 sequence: CASSLTSTENTEAFF. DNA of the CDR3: TGTGCCAGCAGTTTAACGTCTACAGAGAACACTGAAGCTTTCTTT.

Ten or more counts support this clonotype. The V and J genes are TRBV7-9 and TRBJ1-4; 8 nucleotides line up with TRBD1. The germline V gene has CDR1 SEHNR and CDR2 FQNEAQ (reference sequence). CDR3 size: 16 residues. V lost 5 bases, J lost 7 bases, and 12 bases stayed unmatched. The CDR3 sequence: CASSPSRGQLSEKLFF. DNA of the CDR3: TGTGCCAGCAGCCCGTCCAGGGGGCAACTAAGTGAAAAACTGTTTTTT.

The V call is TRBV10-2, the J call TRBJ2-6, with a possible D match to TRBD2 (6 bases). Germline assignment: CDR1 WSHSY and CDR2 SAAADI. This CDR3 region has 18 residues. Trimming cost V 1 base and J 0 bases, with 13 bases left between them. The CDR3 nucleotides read TGCGCCAGCAGTGAGTTCGGGGGAGCCCTCTCTGGGGCCAACGTCCTGACTTTC. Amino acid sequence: CASSEFGGALSGANVLTF.

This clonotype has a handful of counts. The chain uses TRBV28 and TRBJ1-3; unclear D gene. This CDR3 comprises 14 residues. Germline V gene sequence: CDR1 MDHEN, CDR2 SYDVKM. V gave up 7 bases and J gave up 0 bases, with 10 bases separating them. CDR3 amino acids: CASTQGNSGNTIYF. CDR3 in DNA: TGTGCCAGCACCCAAGGAAACTCTGGAAACACCATATATTTT.

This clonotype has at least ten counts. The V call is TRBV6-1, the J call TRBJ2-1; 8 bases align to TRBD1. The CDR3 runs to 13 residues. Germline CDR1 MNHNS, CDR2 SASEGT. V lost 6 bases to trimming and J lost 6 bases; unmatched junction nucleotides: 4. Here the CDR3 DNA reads TGTGCCAGCAGGGGACAGGCTGTCAATGAGCAGTTCTTC. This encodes CASRGQAVNEQFF.

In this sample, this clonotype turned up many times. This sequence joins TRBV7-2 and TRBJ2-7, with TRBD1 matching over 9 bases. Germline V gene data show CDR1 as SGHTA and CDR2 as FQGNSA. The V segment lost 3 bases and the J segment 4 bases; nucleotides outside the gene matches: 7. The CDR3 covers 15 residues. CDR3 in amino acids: CASSLGQGRGYEQYF. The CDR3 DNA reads TGTGCCAGCAGCTTGGGACAGGGCAGGGGGTACGAGCAGTACTTC.

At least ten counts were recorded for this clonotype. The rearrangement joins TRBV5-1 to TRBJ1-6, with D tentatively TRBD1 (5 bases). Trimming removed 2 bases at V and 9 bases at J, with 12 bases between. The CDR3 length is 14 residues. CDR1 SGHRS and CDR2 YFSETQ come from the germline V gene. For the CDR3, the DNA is TGCGCCAGCAGCTTCGGGGACTTTCTTTCACCCCTCCACTTT. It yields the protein CASSFGDFLSPLHF.

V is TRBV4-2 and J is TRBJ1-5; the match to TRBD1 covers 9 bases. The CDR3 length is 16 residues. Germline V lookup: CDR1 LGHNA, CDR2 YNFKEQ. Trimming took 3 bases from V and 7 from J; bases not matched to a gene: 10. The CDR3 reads CASSQPGTGNLQPQHF. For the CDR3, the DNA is TGTGCCAGCAGCCAGCCAGGGACAGGGAACTTACAGCCCCAGCATTTT.

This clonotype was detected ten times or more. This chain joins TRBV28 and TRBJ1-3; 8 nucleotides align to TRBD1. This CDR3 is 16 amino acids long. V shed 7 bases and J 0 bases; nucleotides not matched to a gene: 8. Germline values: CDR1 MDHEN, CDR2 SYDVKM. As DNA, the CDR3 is TGTGCCAGCACCTCGGGGACAGGATACTCTGGAAACACCATATATTTT. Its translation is CASTSGTGYSGNTIYF.

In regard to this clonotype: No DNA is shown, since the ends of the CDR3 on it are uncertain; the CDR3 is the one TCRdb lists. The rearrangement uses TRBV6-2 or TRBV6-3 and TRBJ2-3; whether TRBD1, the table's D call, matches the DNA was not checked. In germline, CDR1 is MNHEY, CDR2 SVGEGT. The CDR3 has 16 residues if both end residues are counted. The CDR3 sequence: CASSTSGQELTDTQYF.

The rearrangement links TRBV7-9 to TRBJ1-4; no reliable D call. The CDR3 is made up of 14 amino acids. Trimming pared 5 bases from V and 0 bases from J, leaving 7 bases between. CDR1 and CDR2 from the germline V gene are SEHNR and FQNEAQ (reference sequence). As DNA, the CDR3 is TGTGCCAGCAGCCCGGCTACAACTAATGAAAAACTGTTTTTT. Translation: CASSPATTNEKLFF.

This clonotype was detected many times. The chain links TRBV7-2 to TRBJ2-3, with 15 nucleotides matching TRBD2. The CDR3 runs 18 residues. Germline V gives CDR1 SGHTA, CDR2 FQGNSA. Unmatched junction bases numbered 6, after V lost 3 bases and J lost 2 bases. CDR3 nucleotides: TGTGCCAGCAGCTTCGCCGGGACTAGCGGGAGGTTCACAGATACGCAGTATTTT. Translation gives CASSFAGTSGRFTDTQYF.

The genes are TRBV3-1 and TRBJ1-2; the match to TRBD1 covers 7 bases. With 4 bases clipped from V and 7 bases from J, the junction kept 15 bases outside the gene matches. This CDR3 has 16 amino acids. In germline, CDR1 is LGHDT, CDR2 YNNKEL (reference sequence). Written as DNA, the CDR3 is TGTGCCAGCAGCCCCTCCGGGACAGCTAATTCGGGTGGCTACACCTTC. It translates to CASSPSGTANSGGYTF.

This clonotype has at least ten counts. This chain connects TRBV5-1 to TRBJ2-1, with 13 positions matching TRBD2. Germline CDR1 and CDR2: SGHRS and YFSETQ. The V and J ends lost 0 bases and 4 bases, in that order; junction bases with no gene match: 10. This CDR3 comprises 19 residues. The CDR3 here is CASSLVQPGLAGSYNEQFF. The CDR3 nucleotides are TGCGCCAGCAGCTTGGTACAACCGGGACTAGCGGGGTCTTACAATGAGCAGTTCTTC.

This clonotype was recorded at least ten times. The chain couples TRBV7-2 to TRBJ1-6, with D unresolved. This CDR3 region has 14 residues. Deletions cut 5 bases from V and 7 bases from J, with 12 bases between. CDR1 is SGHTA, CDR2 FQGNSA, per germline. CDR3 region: CASSPTVPNSPLHF. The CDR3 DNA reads TGTGCCAGCAGCCCCACAGTCCCCAATTCACCCCTCCACTTT. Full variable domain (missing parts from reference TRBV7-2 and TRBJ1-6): GAGVSQSPSNKVTEKGKDVELRCDPISGHTALYWYRQSLGQGLEFLIYFQGNSAPDKSGLPSDRFSAERTGGSVSTLTIQRTQQEDSAVYLCASSPTVPNSPLHFGNGTRLTVT.

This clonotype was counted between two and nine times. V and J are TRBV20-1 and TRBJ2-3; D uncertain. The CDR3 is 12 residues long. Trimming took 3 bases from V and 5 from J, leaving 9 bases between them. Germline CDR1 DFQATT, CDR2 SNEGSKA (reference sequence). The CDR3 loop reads CSASPQKDTQYF. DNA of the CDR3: TGCAGTGCTAGTCCCCAGAAAGATACGCAGTATTTT.

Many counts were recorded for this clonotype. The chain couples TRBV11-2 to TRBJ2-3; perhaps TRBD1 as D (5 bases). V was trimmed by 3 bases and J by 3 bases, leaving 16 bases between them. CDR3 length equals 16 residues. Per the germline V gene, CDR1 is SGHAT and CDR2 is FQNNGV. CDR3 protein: CASSFQGNLETDTQYF. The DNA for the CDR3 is TGTGCCAGCAGCTTTCAGGGAAATTTGGAGACAGATACGCAGTATTTT.

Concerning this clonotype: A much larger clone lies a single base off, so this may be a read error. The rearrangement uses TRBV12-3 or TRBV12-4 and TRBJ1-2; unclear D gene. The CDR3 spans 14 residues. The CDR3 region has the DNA TGTGCCAGCAGTCCAACCAACAGTTTCTATAGCTACACCTTC. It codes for CASSPTNSFYSYTF.

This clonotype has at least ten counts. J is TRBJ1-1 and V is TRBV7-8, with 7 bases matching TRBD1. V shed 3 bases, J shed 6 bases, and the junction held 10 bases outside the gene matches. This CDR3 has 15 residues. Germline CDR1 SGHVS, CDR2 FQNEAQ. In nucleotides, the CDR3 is TGTGCCAGCAGCTTCAGTAGGGGGCGATCGGCTGAAGCTTTCTTT. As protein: CASSFSRGRSAEAFF.

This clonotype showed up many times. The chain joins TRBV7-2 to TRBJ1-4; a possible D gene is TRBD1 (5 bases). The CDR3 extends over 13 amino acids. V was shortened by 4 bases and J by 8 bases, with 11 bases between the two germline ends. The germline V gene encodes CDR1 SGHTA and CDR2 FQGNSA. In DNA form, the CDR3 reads TGTGCCAGCAGCTCGGGACGAGGAGAAAAACTGTTTTTT. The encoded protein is CASSSGRGEKLFF.

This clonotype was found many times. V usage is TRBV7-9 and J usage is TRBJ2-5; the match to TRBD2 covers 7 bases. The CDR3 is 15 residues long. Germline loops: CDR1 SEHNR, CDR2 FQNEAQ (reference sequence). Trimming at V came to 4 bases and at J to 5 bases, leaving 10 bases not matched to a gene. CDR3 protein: CASSSGMTSLETQYF. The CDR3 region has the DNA TGTGCCAGCAGCTCAGGGATGACTAGCTTGGAGACCCAGTACTTC.

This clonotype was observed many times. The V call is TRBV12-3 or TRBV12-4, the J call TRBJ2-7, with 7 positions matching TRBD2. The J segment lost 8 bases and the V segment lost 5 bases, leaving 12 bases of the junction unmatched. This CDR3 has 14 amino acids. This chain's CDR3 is CASSEGLPAVQQYF. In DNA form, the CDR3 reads TGTGCCAGCAGTGAGGGACTACCAGCGGTCCAGCAGTACTTC.